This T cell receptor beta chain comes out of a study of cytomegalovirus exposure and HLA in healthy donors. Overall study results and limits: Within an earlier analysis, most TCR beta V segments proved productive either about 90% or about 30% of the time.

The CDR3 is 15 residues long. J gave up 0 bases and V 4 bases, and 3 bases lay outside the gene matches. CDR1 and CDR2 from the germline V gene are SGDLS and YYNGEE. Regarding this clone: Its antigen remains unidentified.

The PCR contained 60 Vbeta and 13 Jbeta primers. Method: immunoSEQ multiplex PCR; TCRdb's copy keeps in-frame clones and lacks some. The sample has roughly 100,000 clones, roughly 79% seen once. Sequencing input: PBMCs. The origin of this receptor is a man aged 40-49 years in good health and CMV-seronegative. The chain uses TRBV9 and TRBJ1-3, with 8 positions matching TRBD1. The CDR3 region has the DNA TGTGCCAGCAGCCGCGGACAGGGCTCTGGAAACACCATATATTTT. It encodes CASSRGQGSGNTIYF. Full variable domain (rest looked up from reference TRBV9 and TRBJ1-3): DSGVTQTPKHLITATGQRVTLRCSPRSGDLSVYWYQQSLDQGLQFLIQYYNGEERAKGNILERFSAQQFPDLHSELNLSSLELGDSALYFCASSRGQGSGNTIYFGEGSWLTVV.